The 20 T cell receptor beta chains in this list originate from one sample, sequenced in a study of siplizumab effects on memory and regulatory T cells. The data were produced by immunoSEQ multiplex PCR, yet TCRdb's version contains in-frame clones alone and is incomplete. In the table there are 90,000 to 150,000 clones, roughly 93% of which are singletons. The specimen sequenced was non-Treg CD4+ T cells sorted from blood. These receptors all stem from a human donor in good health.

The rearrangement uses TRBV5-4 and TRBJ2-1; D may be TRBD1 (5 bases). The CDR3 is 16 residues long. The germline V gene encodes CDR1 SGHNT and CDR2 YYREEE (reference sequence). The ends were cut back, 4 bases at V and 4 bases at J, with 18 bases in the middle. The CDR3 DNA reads TGTGCCAGCAGCACGCCGACAGCCCCACTATACAATGAGCAGTTCTTC. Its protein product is CASSTPTAPLYNEQFF.

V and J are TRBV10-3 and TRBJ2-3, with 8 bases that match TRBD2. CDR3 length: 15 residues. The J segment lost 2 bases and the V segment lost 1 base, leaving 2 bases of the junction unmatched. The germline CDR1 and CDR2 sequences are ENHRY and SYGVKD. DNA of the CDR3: TGTGCCATCAGTGAGTTAGCGGGGATCACAGATACGCAGTATTTT. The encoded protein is CAISELAGITDTQYF.

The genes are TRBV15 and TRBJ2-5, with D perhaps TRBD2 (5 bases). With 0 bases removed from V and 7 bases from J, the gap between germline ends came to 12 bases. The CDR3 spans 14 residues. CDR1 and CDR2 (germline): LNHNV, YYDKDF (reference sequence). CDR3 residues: CATSRDPSSPTQYF. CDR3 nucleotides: TGTGCCACCAGCAGAGATCCTAGCAGCCCGACCCAGTACTTC.

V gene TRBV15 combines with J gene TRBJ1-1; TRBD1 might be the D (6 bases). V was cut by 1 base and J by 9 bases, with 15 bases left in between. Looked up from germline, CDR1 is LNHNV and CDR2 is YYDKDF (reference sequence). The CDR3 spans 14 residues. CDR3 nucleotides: TGTGCCACCAGCAGAGCCCTGACAGGTCCCCAAGCTTTCTTT. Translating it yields CATSRALTGPQAFF.

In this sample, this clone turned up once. The CDR3: CASSPSTGPLNYGYTF. As DNA, the CDR3 is TGTGCCAGCAGCCCCTCGACAGGGCCCCTCAACTATGGCTACACCTTC. The chain has TRBV11-2 and TRBJ1-2, with 7 bases that match TRBD1. V lost 5 bases, J lost 2 bases, and 11 bases stayed unmatched. Germline CDR1 SGHAT, CDR2 FQNNGV. This CDR3 is 16 amino acids long. Full variable domain (missing parts from reference TRBV11-2 and TRBJ1-2): EAGVAQSPRYKIIEKRQSVAFWCNPISGHATLYWYQQILGQGPKLLIQFQNNGVVDDSQLPKDRFSAERLKGVDSTLKIQPAKLEDSAVYLCASSPSTGPLNYGYTFGSGTRLTVV.

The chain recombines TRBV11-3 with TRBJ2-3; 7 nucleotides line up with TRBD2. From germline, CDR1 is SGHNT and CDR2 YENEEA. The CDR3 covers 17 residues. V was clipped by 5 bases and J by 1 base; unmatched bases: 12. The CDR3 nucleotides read TGTGCCAGCAGCCGAGGGAGGGGCAGGAAGGGCACAGATACGCAGTATTTT. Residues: CASSRGRGRKGTDTQYF.

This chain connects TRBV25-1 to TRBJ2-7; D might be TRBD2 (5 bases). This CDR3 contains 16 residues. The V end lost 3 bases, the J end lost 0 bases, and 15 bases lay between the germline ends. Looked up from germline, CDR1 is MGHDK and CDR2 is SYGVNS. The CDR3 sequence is CASSDQKDWYSYEQYF. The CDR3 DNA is TGTGCCAGCAGTGATCAAAAGGACTGGTACTCCTACGAGCAGTACTTC.

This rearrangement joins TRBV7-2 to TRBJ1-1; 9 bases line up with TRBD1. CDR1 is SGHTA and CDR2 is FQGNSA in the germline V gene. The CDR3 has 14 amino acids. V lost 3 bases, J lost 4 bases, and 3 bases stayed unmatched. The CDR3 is CASSFTGGGTEAFF. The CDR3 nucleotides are TGTGCCAGCAGCTTTACAGGGGGCGGCACTGAAGCTTTCTTT. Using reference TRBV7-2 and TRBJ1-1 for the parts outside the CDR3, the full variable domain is GAGVSQSPSNKVTEKGKDVELRCDPISGHTALYWYRQSLGQGLEFLIYFQGNSAPDKSGLPSDRFSAERTGGSVSTLTIQRTQQEDSAVYLCASSFTGGGTEAFFGQGTRLTVV.

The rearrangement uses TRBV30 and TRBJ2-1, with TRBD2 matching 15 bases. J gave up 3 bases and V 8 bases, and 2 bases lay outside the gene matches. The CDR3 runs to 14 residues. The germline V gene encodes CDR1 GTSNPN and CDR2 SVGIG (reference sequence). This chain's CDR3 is CARTSGGVYNEQFF. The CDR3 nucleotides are TGTGCCAGGACTAGCGGGGGGGTCTACAATGAGCAGTTCTTC.

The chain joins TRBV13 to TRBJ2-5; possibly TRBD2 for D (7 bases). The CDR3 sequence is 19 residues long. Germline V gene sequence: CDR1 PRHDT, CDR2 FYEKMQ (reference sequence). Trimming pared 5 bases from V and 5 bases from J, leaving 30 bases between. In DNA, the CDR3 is TGTGCCAGCAGCCTATCCCCCTATCGGGGGGAACAGGGTGCTGAGACCCAGTACTTC. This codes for CASSLSPYRGEQGAETQYF.

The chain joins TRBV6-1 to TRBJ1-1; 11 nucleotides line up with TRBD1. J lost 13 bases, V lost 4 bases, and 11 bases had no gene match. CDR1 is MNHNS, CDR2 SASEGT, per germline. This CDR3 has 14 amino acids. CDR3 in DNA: TGTGCCAGCAGTGCCCAACCGGGACAGGGGGATGTTTTCTTT. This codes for CASSAQPGQGDVFF.

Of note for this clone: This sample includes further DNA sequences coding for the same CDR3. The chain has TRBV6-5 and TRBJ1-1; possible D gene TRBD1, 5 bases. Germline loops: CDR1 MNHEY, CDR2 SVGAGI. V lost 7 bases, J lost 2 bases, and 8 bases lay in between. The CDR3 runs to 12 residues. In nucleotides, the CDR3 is TGTGCCAGCACCACAGGCAACACTGAAGCTTTCTTT. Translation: CASTTGNTEAFF.

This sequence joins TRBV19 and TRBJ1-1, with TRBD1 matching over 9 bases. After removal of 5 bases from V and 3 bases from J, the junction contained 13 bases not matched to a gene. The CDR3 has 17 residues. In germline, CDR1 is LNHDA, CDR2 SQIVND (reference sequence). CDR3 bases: TGTGCCAGTAGTCTTCCGGGACAGGGAGTAGTGTACACTGAAGCTTTCTTT. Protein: CASSLPGQGVVYTEAFF.

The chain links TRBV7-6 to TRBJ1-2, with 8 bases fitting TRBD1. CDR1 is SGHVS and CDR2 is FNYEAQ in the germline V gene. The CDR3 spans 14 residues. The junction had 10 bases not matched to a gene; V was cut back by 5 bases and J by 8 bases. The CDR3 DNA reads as TGTGCCAGCAGCCTCAACCCGACAGGGGAGGGCTACACCTTC. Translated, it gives CASSLNPTGEGYTF.

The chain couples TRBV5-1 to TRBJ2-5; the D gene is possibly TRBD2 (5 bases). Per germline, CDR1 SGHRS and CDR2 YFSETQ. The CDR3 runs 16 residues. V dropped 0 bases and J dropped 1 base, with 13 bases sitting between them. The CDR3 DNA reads TGCGCCAGCAGCTTGGACCCGCTAGCCGTCCAAGAGACCCAGTACTTC. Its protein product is CASSLDPLAVQETQYF.

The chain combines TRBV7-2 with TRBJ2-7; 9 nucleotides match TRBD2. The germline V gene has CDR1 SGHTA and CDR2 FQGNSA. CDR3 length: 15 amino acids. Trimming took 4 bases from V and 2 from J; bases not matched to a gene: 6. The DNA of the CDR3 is TGTGCCAGCAGCTCCCTGACTAGCGGCCCCTACGAGCAGTACTTC. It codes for CASSSLTSGPYEQYF.

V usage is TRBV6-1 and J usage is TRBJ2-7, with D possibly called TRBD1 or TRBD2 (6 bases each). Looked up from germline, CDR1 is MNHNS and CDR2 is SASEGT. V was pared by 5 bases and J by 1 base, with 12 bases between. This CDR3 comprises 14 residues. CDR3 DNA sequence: TGTGCCAGCAGTAATGGGGGGCTATCCTACGAGCAGTACTTC. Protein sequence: CASSNGGLSYEQYF.

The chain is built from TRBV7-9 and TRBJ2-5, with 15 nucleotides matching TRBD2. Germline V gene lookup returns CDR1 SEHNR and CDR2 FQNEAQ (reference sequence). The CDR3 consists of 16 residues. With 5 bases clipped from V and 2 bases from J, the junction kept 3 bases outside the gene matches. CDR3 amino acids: CASSQGTSGGQETQYF. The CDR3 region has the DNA TGTGCCAGCAGCCAGGGGACTAGCGGGGGGCAAGAGACCCAGTACTTC.

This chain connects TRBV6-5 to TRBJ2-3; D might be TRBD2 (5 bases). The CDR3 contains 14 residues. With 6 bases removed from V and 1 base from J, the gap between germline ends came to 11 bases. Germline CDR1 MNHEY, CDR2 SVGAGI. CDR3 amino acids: CASSLRGGTDTQYF. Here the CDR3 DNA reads TGTGCCAGCAGCCTACGGGGTGGCACAGATACGCAGTATTTT.

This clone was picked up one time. CDR3 bases: TGCGCCAGCAGCTTCGAACAGGGGTACGAGCAGTACTTC. Its protein is CASSFEQGYEQYF. This sequence joins TRBV5-1 and TRBJ2-7, with 7 bases lining up with TRBD1. With 2 bases clipped from V and 4 bases from J, the junction kept 3 bases outside the gene matches. Germline V gene data show CDR1 as SGHRS and CDR2 as YFSETQ. The CDR3 is 13 amino acids. The whole variable domain, remainder taken from reference TRBV5-1 and TRBJ2-7, is KAGVTQTPRYLIKTRGQQVTLSCSPISGHRSVSWYQQTPGQGLQFLFEYFSETQRNKGNFPGRFSGRQFSNSRSEMNVSTLELGDSALYLCASSFEQGYEQYFGPGTRLTVT.